These 15 T cell receptor beta chains were sequenced from one sample in a study of shared clonotypes between healthy human individuals. TCRdb's copy holds only in-frame clones and misses some; the assay was immunoSEQ multiplex PCR. The sample has around 980,000 clones, approximately 80% seen once. The source material was memory CD4+ T cells from PBMCs. Subset given: CD45RA-negative fraction. The receptors were gathered from a young man in good health. Some clones in this sample may be carry-over from other donors' samples.

This clone was recorded only once. The rearrangement uses TRBV27 and TRBJ2-2; no definite D call. This CDR3 comprises 16 residues. Germline CDR1 reads MNHEY; CDR2 reads SMNVEV (reference sequence). The germline V and J ends were trimmed by 4 bases and 0 bases, with 12 bases remaining between them. This CDR3 is CASSSNGGANTGELFF. The CDR3 bases are TGTGCCAGCAGTTCCAACGGTGGAGCGAACACCGGGGAGCTGTTTTTT.

V and J are TRBV28 and TRBJ1-2, with no clear D. Trimming cost V 8 bases and J 3 bases, with 10 bases left between them. This CDR3 region has 12 residues. Germline-derived CDR1 and CDR2 are MDHEN and SYDVKM. The CDR3 nucleotides are TGTGCCAGCTCAGGACGGCACTATGGCTACACCTTC. Translation gives CASSGRHYGYTF.

A remark on this clone: One end of the junction fails to match germline, which may point to a read error. The V gene is TRBV5-6, the J gene TRBJ2-7; D unresolved. The CDR3 extends over 13 amino acids. Germline-derived CDR1 and CDR2 are SGHDT and YYEEEE. In DNA, the CDR3 is TGTGCCAGCAGCTTTACCCTCTCCCACGAGCAGTACTTC. It encodes CASSFTLSHEQYF.

This clone was counted many times. The gene calls are TRBV7-2 and TRBJ1-3; D possibly corresponds to TRBD1 (5 bases). CDR1 is SGHTA and CDR2 is FQGNSA in the germline V gene. This CDR3 has 15 residues. Trimming stripped 3 bases from V and 2 bases from J, with 11 bases between. CDR3 bases: TGTGCCAGCAGCTTCGGAGGGGTGGCTGGAAACACCATATATTTT. Protein: CASSFGGVAGNTIYF.

The J gene is TRBJ2-7, the V gene TRBV18, with D perhaps TRBD2 (6 bases). Germline-derived CDR1 and CDR2 are KGHSH and LQKENI. This CDR3 region has 15 residues. Trimming took off 0 bases at V and 6 bases at J, with 15 bases between the two ends. The CDR3 reads CASSPPGLASGEQYF. The CDR3 region has the DNA TGTGCCAGCTCACCACCGGGCCTAGCGTCGGGCGAGCAGTACTTC.

The V gene is TRBV28, the J gene TRBJ2-6; D is ambiguous. V lost 5 bases, J lost 0 bases, and 5 bases lay in between. The CDR3 runs 14 residues. From germline, CDR1 is MDHEN and CDR2 SYDVKM. The chain's CDR3 is CASSPHSGANVLTF. CDR3 sequence (DNA): TGTGCCAGCAGTCCCCACTCTGGGGCCAACGTCCTGACTTTC.

This chain joins TRBV6-5 and TRBJ2-7; D perhaps matches TRBD2 (6 bases). The germline V gene has CDR1 MNHEY and CDR2 SVGAGI. The CDR3 is made up of 13 amino acids. V was cut by 2 bases and J by 6 bases, with 11 bases left in between. The CDR3 reads CASSYPRGGEQYF. CDR3 DNA sequence: TGTGCCAGCAGTTACCCGAGGGGAGGCGAGCAGTACTTC.

This chain joins TRBV9 and TRBJ2-7; 7 bases are a match to TRBD1. Germline V CDR1 and CDR2: SGDLS, YYNGEE. This CDR3 comprises 15 residues. After removal of 3 bases from V and 1 base from J, the junction contained 7 bases not matched to a gene. CDR3: CASSGGAGGSYEQYF. CDR3 DNA: TGTGCCAGCAGCGGCGGCGCAGGGGGATCCTACGAGCAGTACTTC.

The chain recombines TRBV10-3 with TRBJ1-2; TRBD1 might be the D (5 bases). Trimming cost V 0 bases and J 2 bases, with 16 bases left between them. Germline V lookup: CDR1 ENHRY, CDR2 SYGVKD. The CDR3 loop spans 17 amino acids. CDR3 DNA sequence: TGTGCCATCAGTGAGTCGAAGTCGTTGCAGGGCAACTATGGCTACACCTTC. Amino acid sequence: CAISESKSLQGNYGYTF.

V is TRBV4-1 and J is TRBJ2-1; no clear D gene. The CDR3 spans 16 residues. Deletions cut 1 base from V and 8 bases from J, with 18 bases between. The V gene's germline CDR1 is MGHRA and CDR2 YSYEKL. The chain's CDR3 is CASSQVGSVLGDEQFF. The CDR3 DNA is TGCGCCAGCAGCCAAGTCGGGTCGGTCCTGGGCGATGAGCAGTTCTTC.

J is TRBJ1-2 and V is TRBV27; D remains ambiguous. CDR3 length: 13 amino acids. V lost 6 bases and J 7 bases, leaving 15 bases between the germline ends. Germline CDR1 is MNHEY and CDR2 is SMNVEV (reference sequence). CDR3 sequence reads: CASRETLRGGYTF. The CDR3 coding sequence is TGTGCCAGCAGGGAGACTCTACGCGGTGGCTACACCTTC.

The J gene is TRBJ1-1, the V gene TRBV5-1; D may be TRBD1 (6 bases). CDR1 and CDR2 from the germline V gene are SGHRS and YFSETQ. This CDR3 spans 15 amino acids. V was cut by 2 bases and J by 0 bases, with 11 bases left in between. The CDR3 nucleotides are TGCGCCAGCAGCTTAGAGGGGGGCTTGAACACTGAAGCTTTCTTT. Protein sequence: CASSLEGGLNTEAFF.

This chain links TRBV15 with TRBJ1-3; possibly TRBD1 for D (5 bases). V shed 5 bases and J shed 7 bases, with 18 bases lying between them. CDR1 is LNHNV and CDR2 is YYDKDF in the germline V gene (reference sequence). The CDR3 length is 15 residues. The CDR3 loop is CATSPSAGRTNTIYF. CDR3 sequence (DNA): TGTGCCACCAGCCCCTCCGCAGGGCGGACGAACACCATATATTTT.

The V gene is TRBV29-1, the J gene TRBJ2-1; no definite D call. This CDR3 region has 10 residues. In germline, CDR1 is SQVTM, CDR2 ANQGSEA. The CDR3 nucleotides are TGCACCGCCCTCACCTATGAGCAGTTCTTC. Amino acid sequence: CTALTYEQFF.

The sample holds one count of this clone. Other DNA sequences in this specimen translate into the identical CDR3. The J gene is TRBJ2-3, the V gene TRBV18; TRBD2 agrees at 8 bases. The CDR3 loop spans 14 amino acids. CDR1 is KGHSH, CDR2 LQKENI, per germline. The ends lost 6 bases at V and 1 base at J; junction bases unmatched: 3. CDR3 sequence reads: CASSPTSGTDTQYF. As DNA, the CDR3 is TGTGCCAGCTCGCCGACTAGCGGCACAGATACGCAGTATTTT.